This is a list of T cell receptor beta chains from one sample in a study of control samples from healthy donors and cancer patients. Some clones are missing from TCRdb's copy, which holds only in-frame ones; the method was immunoSEQ multiplex PCR. The table lists 50,000 or so clones, 95% of them singletons. The sample was blood. All receptors derive from a man aged 30 to 45 in good health. Each CDR3 is given with its conserved first and last residue. D genes are given only for firm matches. Some rows mark clone size as missing; the rest say once, few, many or name a class of expanded clone.

V gene	clone size	D gene	J gene	CDR3 DNA	CDR3 protein
TRBV7-9	once	TRBD1	TRBJ1-1	TGTGCCAGCAGCTTAGCGGTGACAGGGGAAGCTTTCTTT	CASSLAVTGEAFF
TRBV5-4	NA	NA	TRBJ2-7	TGTGCCAGCAGCTTGCCTACGAGCGACGAGCAGTACTTC	CASSLPTSDEQYF
TRBV18	NA	TRBD1	TRBJ2-7	TGTGCCAGCTCAAAGGGACAGGTTTCCTACGAGCAGTACTTC	CASSKGQVSYEQYF
TRBV7-8	once	NA	TRBJ1-1	TGTGCCAGCAGCCCCCAGCCTGCGATAAGGATCAACACTGAAGCTTTCTTT	CASSPQPAIRINTEAFF
TRBV28	NA	TRBD1	TRBJ2-5	TGTGCCAGCAATCCTCCTGGACAGGGGGGCCGGGAGACCCAGTACTTC	CASNPPGQGGRETQYF
TRBV6-5	NA	NA	TRBJ1-2	TGTGCCAGCAGTACACAGGGTTCTGGCTACACCTTC	CASSTQGSGYTF
TRBV6-1	NA	TRBD2	TRBJ2-3	TGTGCCAGCAGTGAAGGACTAGCGGGAGCAGATACGCAGTATTTT	CASSEGLAGADTQYF
TRBV5-1	NA	TRBD1	TRBJ1-2	TGCGCCAGCAGTTTAGGACAGGGGGCTAACTATGGCTACACCTTC	CASSLGQGANYGYTF
TRBV4-2	NA	TRBD2	TRBJ2-7	TGTGCCAGCAGCCAAGGAAGAAGCGGGGAGGGTTACGAGCAGTACTTC	CASSQGRSGEGYEQYF
TRBV12-3/TRBV12-4	NA	NA	TRBJ1-5	TGTGCCAGCAGGACAAGTAGCAATCAGCCCCAGCATTTT	CASRTSSNQPQHF